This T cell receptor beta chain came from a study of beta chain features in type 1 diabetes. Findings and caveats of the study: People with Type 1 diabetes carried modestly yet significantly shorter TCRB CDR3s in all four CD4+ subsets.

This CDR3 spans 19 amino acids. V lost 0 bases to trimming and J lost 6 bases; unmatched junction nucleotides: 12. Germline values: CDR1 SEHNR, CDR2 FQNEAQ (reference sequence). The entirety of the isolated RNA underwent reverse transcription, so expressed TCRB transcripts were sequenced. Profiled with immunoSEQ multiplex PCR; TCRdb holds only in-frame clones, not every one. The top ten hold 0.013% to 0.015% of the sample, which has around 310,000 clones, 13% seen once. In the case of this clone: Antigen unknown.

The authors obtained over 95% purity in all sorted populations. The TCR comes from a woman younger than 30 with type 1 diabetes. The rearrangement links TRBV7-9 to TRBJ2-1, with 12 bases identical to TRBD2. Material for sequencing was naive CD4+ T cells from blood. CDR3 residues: CASSLAPGLAGIRLNEQFF. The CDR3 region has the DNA TGTGCCAGCAGCTTAGCGCCAGGACTAGCGGGAATTCGGCTCAATGAGCAGTTCTTC.